This is a list of T cell receptor beta chains from one sample in a study of blood T cell repertoires in COVID-19. Libraries were prepared by immunoSEQ multiplex PCR; TCRdb keeps only in-frame clonotypes and omits some of them. Of approximately 200,000 clones in the sample, 70% to 85% were seen once. The material sequenced was PBMCs or T cells enriched from blood (not recorded which). These receptor sequences come from a woman aged 30 to 39 who had recovered from COVID-19. The CDR3 runs from the conserved cysteine through the conserved F or W. A D gene is named only where the DNA matches it firmly. Only some rows state a clone size, as once, few, many or a class for expanded clones.

CDR3	DNA	length	D	size	V	J
CASSRRGSYNEQFF	TGTGCCAGCAGTCGGAGGGGTTCTTACAATGAGCAGTTCTTC	14	NA	NA	TRBV6-4	TRBJ2-1
CSVEAAGQGADTEAFF	TGCAGCGTTGAAGCTGCGGGACAGGGGGCCGACACTGAAGCTTTCTTT	16	TRBD1	NA	TRBV29-1	TRBJ1-1
CASSKTGAETQYF	TGTGCCAGCAGCAAGACAGGGGCGGAGACCCAGTACTTC	13	TRBD1	NA	TRBV7-3	TRBJ2-5
CATRGGSYNSPLHF	TGTGCCACCCGGGGGGGCTCCTATAATTCACCCCTCCACTTT	14	NA	NA	TRBV4-2	TRBJ1-6
CASSSLAPQGVGTQYF	TGTGCCAGCAGCTCCCTAGCCCCCCAGGGGGTGGGTACGCAGTATTTT	16	TRBD1	NA	TRBV7-9	TRBJ2-3
CASTDGNLRAETQYF	TGTGCCAGTACCGACGGAAATCTCCGAGCGGAGACCCAGTACTTC	15	NA	NA	TRBV19	TRBJ2-5
CASSELAGGYNEQFF	TGTGCCAGCAGTGAACTAGCGGGGGGGTACAATGAGCAGTTCTTC	15	TRBD2	NA	TRBV6-1	TRBJ2-1
CASSSRGGDEKLFF	TGTGCCAGCAGTTCGAGAGGAGGTGATGAAAAACTGTTTTTT	14	NA	NA	TRBV6-5	TRBJ1-4
CASFLGGRGDTQYF	TGTGCCAGCTTTCTAGGGGGCCGGGGAGATACGCAGTATTTT	14	TRBD1	NA	TRBV2	TRBJ2-3
CASSPTDSSPLHF	TGTGCCAGCAGCCCGACCGACAGCTCACCCCTCCACTTT	13	NA	NA	TRBV6-5	TRBJ1-6
CASSQDGAGSTGELFF	TGTGCCAGCAGCCAAGATGGGGCGGGGAGCACCGGGGAGCTGTTTTTT	16	NA	NA	TRBV4-2	TRBJ2-2
CASSQTMGPGELFF	TGTGCCAGCAGCCAAACCATGGGGCCCGGGGAGCTGTTTTTT	14	NA	few	TRBV3-1/TRBV3-2	TRBJ2-2
CASSRRGGNTEAFF	TGTGCCAGCAGCCGAAGGGGAGGGAACACTGAAGCTTTCTTT	14	NA	NA	TRBV2	TRBJ1-1
CASSPGTGEPYTF	TGTGCCAGCTCACCCGGGACAGGGGAACCCTACACCTTC	13	TRBD1	NA	TRBV18	TRBJ1-2
CASSFGLAPNTGELFF	TGTGCCAGCAGCTTTGGACTAGCACCGAACACCGGGGAGCTGTTTTTT	16	TRBD2	NA	TRBV7-9	TRBJ2-2
CASSETSTDTQYF	TGTGCCAGTAGTGAGACAAGCACAGATACGCAGTATTTT	13	NA	NA	TRBV25-1	TRBJ2-3
CSADPPPGQGVDYGYTF	TGCAGCGCCGACCCACCCCCGGGACAGGGGGTCGACTATGGCTACACCTTC	17	TRBD1	NA	TRBV29-1	TRBJ1-2
CASSPRSTGELFF	TGTGCCAGCAGCCCCCGGAGCACCGGGGAGCTGTTTTTT	13	NA	few	TRBV5-4	TRBJ2-2
CASSQTGNGGYTF	TGTGCCAGCAGTCAAACAGGGAATGGTGGCTACACCTTC	13	NA	NA	TRBV6-5	TRBJ1-2
CASGQFLNSGYTF	TGTGCCAGCGGGCAGTTTTTAAATTCCGGCTACACCTTC	13	NA	NA	TRBV7-2	TRBJ1-2
CATSDSYRGTNYGYTF	TGTGCCACCAGTGACTCCTACAGGGGCACCAACTATGGCTACACCTTC	16	TRBD1	few	TRBV24-1	TRBJ1-2
CASSASSGGAGTDTQYF	TGTGCCAGCAGTGCTTCATCGGGGGGCGCGGGCACAGATACGCAGTATTTT	17	NA	NA	TRBV6-4	TRBJ2-3
CATSRATGTANSPLHF	TGTGCCACCAGCAGAGCAACCGGGACAGCAAATTCACCCCTCCACTTT	16	TRBD1	NA	TRBV15	TRBJ1-6